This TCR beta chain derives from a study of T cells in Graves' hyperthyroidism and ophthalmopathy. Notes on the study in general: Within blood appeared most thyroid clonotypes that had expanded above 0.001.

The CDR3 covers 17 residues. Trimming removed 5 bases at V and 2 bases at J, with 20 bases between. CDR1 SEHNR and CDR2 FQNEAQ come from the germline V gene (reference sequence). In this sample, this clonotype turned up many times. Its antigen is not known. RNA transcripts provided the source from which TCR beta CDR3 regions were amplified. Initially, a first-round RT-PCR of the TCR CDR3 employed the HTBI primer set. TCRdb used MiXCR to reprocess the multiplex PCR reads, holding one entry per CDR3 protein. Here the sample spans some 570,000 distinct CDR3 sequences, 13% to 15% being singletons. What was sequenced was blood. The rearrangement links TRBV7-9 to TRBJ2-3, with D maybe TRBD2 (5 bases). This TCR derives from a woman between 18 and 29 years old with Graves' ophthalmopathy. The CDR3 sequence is CASSVPKDSVNTDTQYF. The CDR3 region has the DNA TGTGCCAGCAGCGTCCCCAAGGACTCAGTAAACACAGATACGCAGTATTTT.